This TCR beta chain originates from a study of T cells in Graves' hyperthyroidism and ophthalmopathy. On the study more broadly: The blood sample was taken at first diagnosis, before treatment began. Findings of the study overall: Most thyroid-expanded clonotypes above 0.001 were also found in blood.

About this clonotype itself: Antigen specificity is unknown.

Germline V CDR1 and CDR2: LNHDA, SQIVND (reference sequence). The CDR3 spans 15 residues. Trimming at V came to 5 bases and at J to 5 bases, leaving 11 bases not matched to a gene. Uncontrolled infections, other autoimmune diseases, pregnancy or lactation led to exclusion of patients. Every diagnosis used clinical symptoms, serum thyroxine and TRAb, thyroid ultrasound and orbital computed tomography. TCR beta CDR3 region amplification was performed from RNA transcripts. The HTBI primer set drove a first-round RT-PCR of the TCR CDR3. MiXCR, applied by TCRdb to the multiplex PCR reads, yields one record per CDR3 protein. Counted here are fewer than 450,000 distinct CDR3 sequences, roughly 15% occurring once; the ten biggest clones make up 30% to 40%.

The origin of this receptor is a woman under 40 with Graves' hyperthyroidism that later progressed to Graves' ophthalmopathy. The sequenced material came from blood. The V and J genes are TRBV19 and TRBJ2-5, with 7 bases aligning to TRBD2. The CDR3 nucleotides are TGTGCCAGTAGTTCCTACGGGGGGTACTGGGAGACCCAGTACTTC. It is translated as CASSSYGGYWETQYF.